The source of this T cell receptor beta chain is a study of blood T cell repertoires in COVID-19. CDR3 length: 13 amino acids. V was shortened by 7 bases and J by 6 bases, with 16 bases between the two germline ends. Germline V gene data show CDR1 as SNHLY and CDR2 as FYNNEI. The table came from immunoSEQ multiplex PCR; TCRdb's copy has only in-frame clones and leaves some out. The sample lists about 310,000 clones, around 90% occurring once. The sequenced sample was peripheral blood. The TCR comes from a woman between 40 and 50 years old with COVID-19, enrolled during active disease. This chain connects TRBV2 to TRBJ2-7; no definite D call. CDR3 protein: CASTLAGVSEQYF. The CDR3 bases are TGTGCCAGCACTCTCGCAGGCGTCTCCGAGCAGTACTTC.